This T cell receptor beta chain was captured in a study of neoadjuvant anti-PD-1 for oral cavity cancer. The study, taken as a whole, reports: With a few patients per group, TCR findings need larger cohorts.

This CDR3 is built from 17 residues. With 4 bases clipped from V and 0 bases from J, the junction kept 9 bases outside the gene matches. Looked up from germline, CDR1 is KGHSH and CDR2 is LQKENI. As to this clone: As yet, its antigen is unknown.

Stated time point: after neoadjuvant nivolumab, at surgical resection. Data came from immunoSEQ multiplex PCR; TCRdb stores just in-frame clones and leaves some out. This repertoire shows about 13,000 clones, 67% found once; its top ten account for approximately 3%. The sequence was collected from a person between 40 and 85 years old with oral cavity squamous cell carcinoma. Sequenced here: PBMCs, sampled after nivolumab (anti-PD-1) treatment. The chain recombines TRBV18 with TRBJ1-5, with 7 bases aligning to TRBD1. CDR3 sequence reads: CASSLTGTEYSNQPQHF. The CDR3 bases are TGTGCCAGCTCACTGACCGGGACAGAGTATAGCAATCAGCCCCAGCATTTT.